The clone carrying this TCR beta chain showed up just a few times. As yet, its antigen is unknown. Unique molecular identifiers were incorporated during preparation of the TCRbeta library. TCRdb re-called the PCR reads with MiXCR, one entry per CDR3 protein. The table lists approximately 1,000,000 distinct CDR3 sequences, around 30% of them singletons. This sample was included in a study of T-cell reconstitution after alpha-beta-depleted transplantation in children. Study-wide results and caveats: Surviving recipient T cells and intrathymic progenitors accounted for some patients' high TCRbeta diversity at day 60. Fresh T-cell production supplied most of the T-cell counts and diversity seen one year after transplant. About two months after transplant, alpha-beta T cells reportedly came from several hundred expanded graft clones.

V dropped 8 bases and J dropped 3; count of bases not matched to a gene: 5. The CDR3 extends over 14 amino acids. In germline, CDR1 is MNHEY, CDR2 SMNVEV (reference sequence). The origin of this receptor is a boy less than two years old who had a stem cell transplant for SCID, so the T cells may come from the graft donor. Sequenced here: PBMCs, mostly from graft donor cells, sampled 360 days after TCRalphabeta/CD19-depleted stem cell transplant. V gene TRBV27 combines with J gene TRBJ2-1; 9 bases agree with TRBD1. The CDR3 nucleotides read TGTGCCAGCGGTCGGGACAGGGACTACAATGAGCAGTTCTTC. Translation gives CASGRDRDYNEQFF.